This entry features one TCR beta chain sequence. Its antigen is as yet unknown. Sequenced by immunoSEQ multiplex PCR; TCRdb stores in-frame clones only, minus some. The data contain tens of thousands of clones, approximately 78% of them seen just once; the ten biggest clones take up 1.5% to 2%. This entry belongs to a study of OX40 agonist ivuxolimab in advanced cancers. V gave up 5 bases and J gave up 4 bases, with 11 bases separating them. The CDR3 sequence is 13 residues long. CDR1 and CDR2 (germline): MNHEY, SMNVEV (reference sequence). Study-level points and caveats: Some of the nonresponding patients also showed low levels of normalized T-cell clonal expansion. Clonal expansion was seen in CD4+ and CD8+ blood T cells by week 6 at 0.1 to 3.0 mg/kg.

The rearrangement uses TRBV27 and TRBJ1-2, with D unclear. This receptor was identified in an adult with an advanced solid tumor such as melanoma, head and neck, liver or kidney cancer. Sequenced here: CD4+ or CD8+ T cells sorted from blood, sampled in a trial of the OX40 agonist ivuxolimab. CDR3 region: CASSGKGGYGYTF. The DNA for the CDR3 is TGTGCCAGCAGTGGGAAGGGTGGCTATGGCTACACCTTC.